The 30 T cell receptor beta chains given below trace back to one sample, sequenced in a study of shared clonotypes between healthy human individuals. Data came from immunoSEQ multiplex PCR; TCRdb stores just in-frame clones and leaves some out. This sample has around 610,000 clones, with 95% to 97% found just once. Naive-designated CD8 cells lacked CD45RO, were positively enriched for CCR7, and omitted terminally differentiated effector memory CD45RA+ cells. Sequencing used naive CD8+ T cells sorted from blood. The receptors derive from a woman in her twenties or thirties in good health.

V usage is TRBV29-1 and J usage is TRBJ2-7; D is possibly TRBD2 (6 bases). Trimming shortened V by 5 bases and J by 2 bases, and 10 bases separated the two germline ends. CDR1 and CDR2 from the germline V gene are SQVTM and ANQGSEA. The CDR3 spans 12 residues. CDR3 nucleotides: TGCAGCGTTACGGAGGGTACCTACGAGCAGTACTTC. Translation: CSVTEGTYEQYF.

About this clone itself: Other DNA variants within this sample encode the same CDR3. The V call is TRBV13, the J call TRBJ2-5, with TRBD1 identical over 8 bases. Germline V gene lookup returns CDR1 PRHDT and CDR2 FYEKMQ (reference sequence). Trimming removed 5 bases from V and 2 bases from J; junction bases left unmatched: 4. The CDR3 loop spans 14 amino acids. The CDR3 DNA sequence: TGTGCCAGCAGCCTGGACAGGGAACAAGAGACCCAGTACTTC. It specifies CASSLDREQETQYF.

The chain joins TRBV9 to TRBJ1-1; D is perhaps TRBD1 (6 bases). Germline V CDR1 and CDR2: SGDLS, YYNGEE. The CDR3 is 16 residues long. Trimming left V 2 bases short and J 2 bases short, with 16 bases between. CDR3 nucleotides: TGTGCCAGCAGCGTCAACTCGCGGACAGCAAACACTGAAGCTTTCTTT. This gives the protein CASSVNSRTANTEAFF.

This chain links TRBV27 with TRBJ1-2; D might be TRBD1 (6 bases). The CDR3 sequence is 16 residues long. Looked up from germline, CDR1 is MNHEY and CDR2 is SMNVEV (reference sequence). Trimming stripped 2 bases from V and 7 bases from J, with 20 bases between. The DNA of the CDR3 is TGTGCCAGCAGTTTAGGGGGAGGGGGGCCAGAGGGTGGCTACACCTTC. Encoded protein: CASSLGGGGPEGGYTF.

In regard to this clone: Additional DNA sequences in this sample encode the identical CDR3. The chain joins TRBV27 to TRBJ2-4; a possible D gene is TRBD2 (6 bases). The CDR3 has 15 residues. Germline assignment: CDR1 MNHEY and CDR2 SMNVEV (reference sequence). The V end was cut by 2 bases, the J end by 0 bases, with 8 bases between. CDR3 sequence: CASSLAGLAKNIQYF. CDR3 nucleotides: TGTGCCAGCAGTTTAGCGGGGCTAGCCAAAAACATTCAGTACTTC.

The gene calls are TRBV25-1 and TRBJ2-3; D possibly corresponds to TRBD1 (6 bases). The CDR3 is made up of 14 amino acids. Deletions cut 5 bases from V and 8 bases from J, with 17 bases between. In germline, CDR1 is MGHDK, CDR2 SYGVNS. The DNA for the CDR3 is TGTGCCAGCAGTCGCGGGCAGGGGATGGGTACGCAGTATTTT. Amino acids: CASSRGQGMGTQYF.

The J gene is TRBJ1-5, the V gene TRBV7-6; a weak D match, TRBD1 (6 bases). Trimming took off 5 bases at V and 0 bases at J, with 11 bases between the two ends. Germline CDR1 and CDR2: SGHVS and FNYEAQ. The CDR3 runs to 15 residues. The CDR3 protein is CASSPDRDSNQPQHF. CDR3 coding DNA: TGTGCCAGCAGCCCGGACAGAGATAGCAATCAGCCCCAGCATTTT.

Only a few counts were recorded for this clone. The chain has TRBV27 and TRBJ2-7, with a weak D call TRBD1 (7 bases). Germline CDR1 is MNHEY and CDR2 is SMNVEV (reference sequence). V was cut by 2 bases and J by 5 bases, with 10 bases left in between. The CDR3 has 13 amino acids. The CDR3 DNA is TGTGCCAGCAGTTTAGGAGGGGGCAACGAGCAGTACTTC. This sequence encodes CASSLGGGNEQYF.

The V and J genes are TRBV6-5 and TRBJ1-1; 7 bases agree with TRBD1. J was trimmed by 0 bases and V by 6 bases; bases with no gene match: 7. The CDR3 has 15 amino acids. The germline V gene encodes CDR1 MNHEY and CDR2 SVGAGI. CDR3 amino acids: CASSQGQLMNTEAFF. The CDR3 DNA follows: TGTGCCAGCAGCCAGGGACAGCTGATGAACACTGAAGCTTTCTTT.

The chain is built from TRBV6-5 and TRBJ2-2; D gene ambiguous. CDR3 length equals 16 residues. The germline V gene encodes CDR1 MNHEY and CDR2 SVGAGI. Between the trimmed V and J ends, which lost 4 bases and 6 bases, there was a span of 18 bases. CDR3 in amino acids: CASSSLTGIFAGELFF. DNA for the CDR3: TGTGCCAGCAGTTCCCTGACTGGAATTTTCGCCGGGGAGCTGTTTTTT.

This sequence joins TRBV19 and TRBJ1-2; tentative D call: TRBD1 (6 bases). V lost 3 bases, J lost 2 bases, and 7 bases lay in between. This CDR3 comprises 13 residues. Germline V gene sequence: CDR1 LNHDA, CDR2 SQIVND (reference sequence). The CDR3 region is CASSIGGNYGYTF. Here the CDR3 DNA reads TGTGCCAGTAGTATTGGGGGCAACTATGGCTACACCTTC.

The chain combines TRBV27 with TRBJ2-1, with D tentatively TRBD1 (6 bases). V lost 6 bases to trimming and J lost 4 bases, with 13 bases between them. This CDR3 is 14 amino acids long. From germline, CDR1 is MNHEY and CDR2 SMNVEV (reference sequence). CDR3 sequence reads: CASRGIGGYNEQFF. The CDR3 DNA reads TGTGCCAGCAGAGGAATAGGGGGATACAATGAGCAGTTCTTC.

The CDR3 loop reads CASSDTTGDPYPSTDTQYF. The CDR3 coding sequence is TGCGCCAGCAGTGATACGACAGGCGACCCCTACCCTAGCACAGATACGCAGTATTTT. J is TRBJ2-3 and V is TRBV10-1, with D perhaps TRBD1 (6 bases). V lost 3 bases and J lost 0, with 22 bases in between. The germline CDR1 and CDR2 sequences are WNHNN and SYGVQD (reference sequence). The CDR3 contains 19 residues.

This chain's CDR3 is CASSQMGWGSPPDTQYF. CDR3 DNA sequence: TGTGCCAGCAGCCAGATGGGATGGGGGTCCCCCCCAGATACGCAGTATTTT. The chain is built from TRBV5-8 and TRBJ2-3; D possibly matches TRBD1 or TRBD2 (5 bases each). The germline V and J ends were trimmed by 4 bases and 4 bases, with 22 bases remaining between them. Germline-derived CDR1 and CDR2 are SGHTS and YDEGEE. The CDR3 is 17 amino acids.

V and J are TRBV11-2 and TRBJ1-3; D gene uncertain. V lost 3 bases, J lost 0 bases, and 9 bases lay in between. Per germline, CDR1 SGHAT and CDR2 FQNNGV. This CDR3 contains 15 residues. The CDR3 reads CASSFWGNSGNTIYF. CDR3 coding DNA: TGTGCCAGCAGCTTTTGGGGAAACTCTGGAAACACCATATATTTT.

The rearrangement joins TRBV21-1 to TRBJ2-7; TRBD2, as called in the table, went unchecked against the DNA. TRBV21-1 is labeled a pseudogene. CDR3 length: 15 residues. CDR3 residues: CASSGLAEHSYEQYF. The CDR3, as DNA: TGTGCCAGCTCGGGACTAGCGGAGCACTCCTACGAGCAGTACTTC.

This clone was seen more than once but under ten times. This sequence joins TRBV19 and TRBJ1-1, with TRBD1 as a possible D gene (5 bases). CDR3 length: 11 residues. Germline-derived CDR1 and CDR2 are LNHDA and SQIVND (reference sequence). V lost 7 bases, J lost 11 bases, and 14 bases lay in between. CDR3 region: CASMSLEGAFF. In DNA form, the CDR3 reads TGTGCCAGTATGTCCCTCGAGGGGGCTTTCTTT.

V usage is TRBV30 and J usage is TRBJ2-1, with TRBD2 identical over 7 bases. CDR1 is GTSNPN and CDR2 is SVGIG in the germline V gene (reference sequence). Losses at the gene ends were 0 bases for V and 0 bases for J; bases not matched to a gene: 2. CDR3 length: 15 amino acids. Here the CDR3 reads CAWSVAGVSYNEQFF. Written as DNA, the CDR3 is TGTGCCTGGAGTGTTGCGGGGGTCTCCTACAATGAGCAGTTCTTC.

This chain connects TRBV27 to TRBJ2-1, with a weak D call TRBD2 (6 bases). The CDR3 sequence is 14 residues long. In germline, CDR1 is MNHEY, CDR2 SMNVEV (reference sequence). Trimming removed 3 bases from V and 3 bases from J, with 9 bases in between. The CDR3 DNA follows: TGTGCCAGCAGTTTTGGGGACTTCTACAATGAGCAGTTCTTC. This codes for CASSFGDFYNEQFF.

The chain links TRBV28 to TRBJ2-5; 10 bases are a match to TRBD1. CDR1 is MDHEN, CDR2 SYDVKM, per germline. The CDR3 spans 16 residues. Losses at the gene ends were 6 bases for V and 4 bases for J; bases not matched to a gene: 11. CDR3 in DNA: TGTGCCAGCAGCCTCACCGGGACAGGGGATGGAGAGACCCAGTACTTC. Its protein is CASSLTGTGDGETQYF.

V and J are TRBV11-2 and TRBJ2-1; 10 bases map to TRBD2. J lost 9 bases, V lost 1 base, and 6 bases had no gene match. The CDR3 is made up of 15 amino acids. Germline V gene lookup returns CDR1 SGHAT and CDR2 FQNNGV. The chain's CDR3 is CASSLVSGRLFEQFF. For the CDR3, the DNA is TGTGCCAGCAGCTTAGTTAGCGGGAGGTTGTTTGAGCAGTTCTTC.

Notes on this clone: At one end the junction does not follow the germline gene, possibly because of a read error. The CDR3, as DNA: TGTGCCAGCAGCTTAGGGGACACCACCGCCTTC. Amino acids: CASSLGDTTAF. J is TRBJ1-2 and V is TRBV7-9, with D tentatively TRBD1 (6 bases). Looked up from germline, CDR1 is SEHNR and CDR2 is FQNEAQ (reference sequence). The length of the CDR3 is 11 residues.

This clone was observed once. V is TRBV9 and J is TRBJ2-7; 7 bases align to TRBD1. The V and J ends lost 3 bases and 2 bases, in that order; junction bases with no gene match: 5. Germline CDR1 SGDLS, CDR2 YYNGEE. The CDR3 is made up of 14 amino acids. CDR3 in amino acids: CASSAGTDPYEQYF. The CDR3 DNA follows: TGTGCCAGCAGCGCAGGGACAGACCCCTACGAGCAGTACTTC. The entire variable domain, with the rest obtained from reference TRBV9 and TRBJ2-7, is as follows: DSGVTQTPKHLITATGQRVTLRCSPRSGDLSVYWYQQSLDQGLQFLIQYYNGEERAKGNILERFSAQQFPDLHSELNLSSLELGDSALYFCASSAGTDPYEQYFGPGTRLTVT.

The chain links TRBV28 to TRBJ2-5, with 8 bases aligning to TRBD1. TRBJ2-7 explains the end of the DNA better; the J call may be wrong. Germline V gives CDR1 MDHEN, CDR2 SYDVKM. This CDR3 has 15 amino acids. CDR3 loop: CASSSPRQGHYEQYF. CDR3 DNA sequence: TGTGCCAGCAGTTCCCCTCGACAGGGGCACTACGAGCAGTACTTC.

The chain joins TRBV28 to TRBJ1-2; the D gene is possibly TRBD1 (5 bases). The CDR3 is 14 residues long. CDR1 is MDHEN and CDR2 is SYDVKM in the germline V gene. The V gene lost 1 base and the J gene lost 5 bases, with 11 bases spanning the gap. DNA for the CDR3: TGTGCCAGCAGTTTATCCGGGACGGCATATGGCTACACCTTC. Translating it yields CASSLSGTAYGYTF.

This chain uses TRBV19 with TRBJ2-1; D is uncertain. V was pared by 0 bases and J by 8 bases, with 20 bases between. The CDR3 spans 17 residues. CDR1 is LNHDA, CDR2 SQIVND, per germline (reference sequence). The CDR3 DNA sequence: TGTGCCAGTAGTATAGATCACGGCTCTTTCGACTTCGATGAGCAGTTCTTC. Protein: CASSIDHGSFDFDEQFF. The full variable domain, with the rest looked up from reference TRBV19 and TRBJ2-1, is DGGITQSPKYLFRKEGQNVTLSCEQNLNHDAMYWYRQDPGQGLRLIYYSQIVNDFQKGDIAEGYSVSREKKESFPLTVTSAQKNPTAFYLCASSIDHGSFDFDEQFFGPGTRLTVL.

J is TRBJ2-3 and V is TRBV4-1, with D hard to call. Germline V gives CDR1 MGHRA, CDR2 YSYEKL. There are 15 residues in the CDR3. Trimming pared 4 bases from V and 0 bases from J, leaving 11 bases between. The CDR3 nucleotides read TGCGCCAGCAGCCCTAGAGGCGCTAGCACAGATACGCAGTATTTT. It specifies CASSPRGASTDTQYF.

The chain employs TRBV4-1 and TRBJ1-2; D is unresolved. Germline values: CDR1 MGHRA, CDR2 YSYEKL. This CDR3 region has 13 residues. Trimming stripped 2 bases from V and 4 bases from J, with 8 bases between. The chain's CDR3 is CASSQLGLYGYTF. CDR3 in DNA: TGCGCCAGCAGCCAACTAGGCCTCTATGGCTACACCTTC.

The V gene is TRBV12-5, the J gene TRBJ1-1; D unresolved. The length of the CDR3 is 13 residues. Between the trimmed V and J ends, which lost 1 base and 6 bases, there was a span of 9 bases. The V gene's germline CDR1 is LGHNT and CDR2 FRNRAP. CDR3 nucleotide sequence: TGTGCTAGTGGTTTGGGTCGAGCAGCTGAAGCTTTCTTT. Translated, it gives CASGLGRAAEAFF.

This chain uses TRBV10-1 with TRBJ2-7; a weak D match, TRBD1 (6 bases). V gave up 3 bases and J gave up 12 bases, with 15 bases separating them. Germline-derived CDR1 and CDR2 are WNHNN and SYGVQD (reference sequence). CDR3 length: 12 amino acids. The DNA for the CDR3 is TGCGCCAGCAGTGATAGAGGGGGTGGCACGTACTTC. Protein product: CASSDRGGGTYF.